This entry features one T cell receptor beta chain sequence. Looked up from germline, CDR1 is SGHRS and CDR2 is YFSETQ. The ends were cut back, 3 bases at V and 7 bases at J, with 20 bases in the middle. CDR3 length: 15 residues. This entry belongs to a study of blood T cell repertoires in COVID-19. Study at large: From the United States, Italy and Spain came samples of acute and convalescent COVID-19. In each case, the material was cDNA or gDNA derived from T cells, B-cell-depleted T cells, or PBMCs.

In the original workflow: Amplification from reference gene primers served as the basis for estimated nucleated cell counts. This table comes from immunoSEQ multiplex PCR, and its TCRdb copy is limited to in-frame clones, with some not included. That table is the source of V, J and clone size, and D and trimming were worked out from the DNA. The sample consists of roughly 170,000 clones, 70% to 85% of them appearing once. The sequencing input was peripheral blood. The source of this sequence is a human donor in a cohort sampled during active COVID-19. The rearrangement links TRBV5-1 to TRBJ2-7; D possibly corresponds to TRBD2 (6 bases). The CDR3 DNA follows: TGCGCCAGCAGCTCCCCTCGACAGTCGGCGGGGGAGCAGTACTTC. The encoded protein is CASSSPRQSAGEQYF.